This T cell receptor beta chain was identified during a study of shared clonotypes between healthy human individuals. Overall study context: Donors were a couple of women and a few men aged 18 to 49.

Method: immunoSEQ multiplex PCR; TCRdb's copy keeps in-frame clones and lacks some. Of roughly 1,600,000 clones listed, approximately 98.5% are singletons. The receptor's source is a young man in good health. The sample was naive CD4+ T cells sorted from blood. Subset in this sample: CD45RA+ positively selected.

The CDR3: CASREITGGRSEAFF. The CDR3 region has the DNA TGTGCCAGCAGGGAAATAACAGGGGGAAGGTCTGAAGCTTTCTTT. This chain connects TRBV2 to TRBJ1-1; TRBD1 matches at 8 bases. CDR1 and CDR2 from the germline V gene are SNHLY and FYNNEI. The CDR3 totals 15 residues. Germline trimming cut 6 bases from V and 6 bases from J; bases unmatched to any gene: 12.